This T cell receptor (beta chain) is drawn from a study of blood T cell repertoires in COVID-19. In the study overall: PBMCs, B-cell-depleted T cells, or T cells were the source of the cDNA or gDNA that made up the material.

This CDR3 contains 13 residues. Trimming stripped 0 bases from V and 5 bases from J, with 7 bases between. Germline loops: CDR1 ENHRY, CDR2 SYGVKD. The method was immunoSEQ multiplex PCR; TCRdb's version includes in-frame clones alone and lacks a portion of them. The repertoire consists of approximately 670,000 clones, with 70% to 90% occurring once and the leading ten covering more than 0.25%. The V call is TRBV10-3, the J call TRBJ1-2; D gene uncertain. Material for sequencing was peripheral blood. This receptor was taken from a woman aged 18-29 years with acute or convalescent COVID-19. Here the CDR3 reads CAISESTEYGYTF. The CDR3 region has the DNA TGTGCCATCAGTGAGTCAACAGAATATGGCTACACCTTC.